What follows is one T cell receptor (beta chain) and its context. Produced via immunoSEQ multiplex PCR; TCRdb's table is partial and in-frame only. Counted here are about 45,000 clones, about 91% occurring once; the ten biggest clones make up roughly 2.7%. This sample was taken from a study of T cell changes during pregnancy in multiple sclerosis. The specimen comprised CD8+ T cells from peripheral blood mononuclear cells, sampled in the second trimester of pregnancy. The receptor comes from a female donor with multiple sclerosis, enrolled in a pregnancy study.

The chain's CDR3 is CAISVGGTDGGYF. The CDR3 DNA sequence: TGTGCCATCAGTGTTGGTGGGACAGACGGGGGTTACTTC. The chain couples TRBV10-3 to TRBJ2-7; D perhaps matches TRBD1 (7 bases). CDR1 ENHRY and CDR2 SYGVKD come from the germline V gene. The CDR3 is 13 amino acids. Trimming cost V 4 bases and J 13 bases, with 20 bases left between them.